The rows below give T cell receptor beta chains drawn from one sample of a study of blood T cell repertoires in COVID-19. The protocol was immunoSEQ multiplex PCR, while the TCRdb copy is restricted to in-frame clones and leaves out a portion. The profile shows approximately 280,000 clones, roughly 89% of them singletons. Sequenced sample: PBMCs or T cells enriched from blood (not recorded which). All receptors derive from a woman aged 55-69 years who had recovered from COVID-19. The CDR3 runs from the conserved cysteine through the conserved F or W. D genes are given only for firm matches. A clone size is listed for some rows: how often the clone was seen (once, few, many), or a class if it is expanded.

V: TRBV28
J: TRBJ2-7
D: TRBD1
size: .
CDR3: CASSLGGQGAGEQYF
DNA: TGTGCCAGCAGTTTAGGGGGACAGGGGGCGGGCGAGCAGTACTTC

V: TRBV28
J: TRBJ2-7
D: TRBD2
size: .
CDR3: CASSWGLAGEGYEQYF
DNA: TGTGCCAGCAGTTGGGGACTAGCGGGAGAGGGGTACGAGCAGTACTTC

V: TRBV7-9
J: TRBJ1-2
D: .
size: .
CDR3: CASSLALGDYGYTF
DNA: TGTGCCAGCAGCTTAGCCCTAGGAGACTATGGCTACACCTTC

V: TRBV7-6
J: TRBJ2-3
D: TRBD2
size: .
CDR3: CASSPPGTSGRATMQYF
DNA: TGTGCCAGCAGCCCCCCCGGGACTAGCGGGAGGGCGACTATGCAGTATTTT

V: TRBV6-5
J: TRBJ2-3
D: TRBD2
size: .
CDR3: CASSYSILAGLDTQYF
DNA: TGTGCCAGCAGTTACTCAATCCTAGCGGGATTGGATACGCAGTATTTT

V: TRBV5-1
J: TRBJ2-1
D: .
size: .
CDR3: CASSLAPGSSYNEQFF
DNA: TGCGCCAGCAGCTTGGCCCCGGGAAGCTCCTACAATGAGCAGTTCTTC

V: TRBV30
J: TRBJ1-1
D: .
size: .
CDR3: CAWIGRRIHTEAFF
DNA: TGTGCCTGGATTGGGCGCAGGATTCACACTGAAGCTTTCTTT

V: TRBV6-5
J: TRBJ1-1
D: .
size: .
CDR3: CASSYGGAGNTEAFF
DNA: TGTGCCAGCAGTTACGGGGGCGCGGGGAACACTGAAGCTTTCTTT

V: TRBV5-1
J: TRBJ1-2
D: TRBD1
size: .
CDR3: CASSWSGQYNYGYTF
DNA: TGCGCCAGCAGCTGGTCGGGACAGTATAACTATGGCTACACCTTC

V: TRBV12-3/TRBV12-4
J: TRBJ1-1
D: TRBD1
size: few
CDR3: CASRFQGDEAFF
DNA: TGTGCCAGCAGATTCCAGGGGGATGAAGCTTTCTTT

V: TRBV3-1/TRBV3-2
J: TRBJ2-1
D: TRBD2
size: few
CDR3: CASSLGLAYEQFF
DNA: TGTGCCAGCAGCCTAGGACTAGCCTATGAGCAGTTCTTC

V: TRBV11-1
J: TRBJ2-1
D: .
size: .
CDR3: CASSDTTSSNEQFF
DNA: TGTGCCAGCAGCGACACGACTAGTTCTAATGAGCAGTTCTTC

V: TRBV27
J: TRBJ2-1
D: .
size: .
CDR3: CASSLFATSSYNEQFF
DNA: TGTGCCAGCAGTTTATTTGCCACAAGCTCCTACAATGAGCAGTTCTTC

V: TRBV3-1/TRBV3-2
J: TRBJ1-5
D: .
size: .
CDR3: CASSQDWGEQPQHF
DNA: TGTGCCAGCAGCCAAGATTGGGGGGAACAGCCCCAGCATTTT

V: TRBV5-3
J: TRBJ1-5
D: TRBD1
size: .
CDR3: CARQGQNHQPQHF
DNA: TGTGCCAGACAGGGACAGAATCATCAGCCCCAGCATTTT

V: TRBV2
J: TRBJ1-3
D: TRBD1
size: .
CDR3: CASSEGTGKNGNTIYF
DNA: TGTGCCAGCAGTGAAGGGACAGGGAAAAATGGAAACACCATATATTTT

V: TRBV11-2
J: TRBJ1-2
D: TRBD1
size: .
CDR3: CASSLSGGNGYTF
DNA: TGTGCCAGCAGCTTATCAGGGGGCAATGGCTACACCTTC

V: TRBV5-8
J: TRBJ1-4
D: .
size: .
CDR3: CASAPRLENEKLFF
DNA: TGTGCCAGCGCTCCGAGACTTGAGAATGAAAAACTGTTTTTT

V: TRBV5-1
J: TRBJ1-1
D: .
size: .
CDR3: CASSLNWGQDTEAFF
DNA: TGCGCCAGCAGCTTAAACTGGGGGCAGGACACTGAAGCTTTCTTT

V: TRBV18
J: TRBJ1-1
D: .
size: .
CDR3: CASSPGGAEAFF
DNA: TGTGCCAGCTCACCGGGGGGAGCTGAAGCTTTCTTT

V: TRBV7-9
J: TRBJ2-3
D: TRBD1
size: .
CDR3: CASRLQGAGTDTQYF
DNA: TGTGCCAGCAGGTTACAGGGGGCAGGCACAGATACGCAGTATTTT

V: TRBV9
J: TRBJ2-5
D: TRBD2
size: .
CDR3: CASSLTGLAQETQYF
DNA: TGTGCCAGCAGCCTTACGGGACTAGCCCAAGAGACCCAGTACTTC

V: TRBV5-1
J: TRBJ1-1
D: .
size: .
CDR3: CASSLGQEGTEAFF
DNA: TGCGCCAGCAGCTTGGGGCAGGAAGGTACTGAAGCTTTCTTT

V: TRBV6-5
J: TRBJ1-2
D: .
size: .
CDR3: CASRFVGLNYGYTF
DNA: TGTGCCAGCCGATTCGTGGGCCTTAACTATGGCTACACCTTC

V: TRBV18
J: TRBJ2-5
D: .
size: .
CDR3: CASSEARETQYF
DNA: TGTGCCAGCTCAGAGGCTCGAGAGACCCAGTACTTC

V: TRBV9
J: TRBJ2-1
D: TRBD2
size: .
CDR3: CASSASGRAFEQFF
DNA: TGTGCCAGCAGCGCGAGCGGGAGGGCCTTTGAGCAGTTCTTC

V: TRBV5-5
J: TRBJ1-2
D: TRBD1
size: .
CDR3: CASSFGTGPNYGYTF
DNA: TGTGCCAGCAGCTTTGGGACAGGACCTAACTATGGCTACACCTTC

V: TRBV28
J: TRBJ2-6
D: .
size: .
CDR3: CASSPHRAGANVLTF
DNA: TGTGCCAGCAGTCCACACAGGGCTGGGGCCAACGTCCTGACTTTC

V: TRBV11-3
J: TRBJ2-1
D: .
size: .
CDR3: CASSLYGVVQFF
DNA: TGTGCCAGCAGCTTATACGGGGTTGTGCAGTTCTTC

V: TRBV12-5
J: TRBJ2-5
D: TRBD1
size: .
CDR3: CASGTGVETQYF
DNA: TGTGCTAGTGGGACAGGGGTCGAGACCCAGTACTTC

V: TRBV30
J: TRBJ1-3
D: TRBD1
size: .
CDR3: CAWGDRAAGNTIYF
DNA: TGTGCCTGGGGGGACAGGGCGGCTGGAAACACCATATATTTT

V: TRBV12-3/TRBV12-4
J: TRBJ2-2
D: TRBD1
size: many
CDR3: CASRDDRGRELFF
DNA: TGTGCCAGCAGAGACGACAGGGGCCGGGAGCTGTTTTTT

V: TRBV7-7
J: TRBJ2-1
D: TRBD2
size: .
CDR3: CASARGLADYNEQFF
DNA: TGTGCTAGCGCCCGGGGACTAGCGGATTACAATGAGCAGTTCTTC

V: TRBV5-1
J: TRBJ2-1
D: .
size: .
CDR3: CASSLAPGSDEQFF
DNA: TGCGCCAGCAGCTTGGCTCCGGGGAGCGATGAGCAGTTCTTC